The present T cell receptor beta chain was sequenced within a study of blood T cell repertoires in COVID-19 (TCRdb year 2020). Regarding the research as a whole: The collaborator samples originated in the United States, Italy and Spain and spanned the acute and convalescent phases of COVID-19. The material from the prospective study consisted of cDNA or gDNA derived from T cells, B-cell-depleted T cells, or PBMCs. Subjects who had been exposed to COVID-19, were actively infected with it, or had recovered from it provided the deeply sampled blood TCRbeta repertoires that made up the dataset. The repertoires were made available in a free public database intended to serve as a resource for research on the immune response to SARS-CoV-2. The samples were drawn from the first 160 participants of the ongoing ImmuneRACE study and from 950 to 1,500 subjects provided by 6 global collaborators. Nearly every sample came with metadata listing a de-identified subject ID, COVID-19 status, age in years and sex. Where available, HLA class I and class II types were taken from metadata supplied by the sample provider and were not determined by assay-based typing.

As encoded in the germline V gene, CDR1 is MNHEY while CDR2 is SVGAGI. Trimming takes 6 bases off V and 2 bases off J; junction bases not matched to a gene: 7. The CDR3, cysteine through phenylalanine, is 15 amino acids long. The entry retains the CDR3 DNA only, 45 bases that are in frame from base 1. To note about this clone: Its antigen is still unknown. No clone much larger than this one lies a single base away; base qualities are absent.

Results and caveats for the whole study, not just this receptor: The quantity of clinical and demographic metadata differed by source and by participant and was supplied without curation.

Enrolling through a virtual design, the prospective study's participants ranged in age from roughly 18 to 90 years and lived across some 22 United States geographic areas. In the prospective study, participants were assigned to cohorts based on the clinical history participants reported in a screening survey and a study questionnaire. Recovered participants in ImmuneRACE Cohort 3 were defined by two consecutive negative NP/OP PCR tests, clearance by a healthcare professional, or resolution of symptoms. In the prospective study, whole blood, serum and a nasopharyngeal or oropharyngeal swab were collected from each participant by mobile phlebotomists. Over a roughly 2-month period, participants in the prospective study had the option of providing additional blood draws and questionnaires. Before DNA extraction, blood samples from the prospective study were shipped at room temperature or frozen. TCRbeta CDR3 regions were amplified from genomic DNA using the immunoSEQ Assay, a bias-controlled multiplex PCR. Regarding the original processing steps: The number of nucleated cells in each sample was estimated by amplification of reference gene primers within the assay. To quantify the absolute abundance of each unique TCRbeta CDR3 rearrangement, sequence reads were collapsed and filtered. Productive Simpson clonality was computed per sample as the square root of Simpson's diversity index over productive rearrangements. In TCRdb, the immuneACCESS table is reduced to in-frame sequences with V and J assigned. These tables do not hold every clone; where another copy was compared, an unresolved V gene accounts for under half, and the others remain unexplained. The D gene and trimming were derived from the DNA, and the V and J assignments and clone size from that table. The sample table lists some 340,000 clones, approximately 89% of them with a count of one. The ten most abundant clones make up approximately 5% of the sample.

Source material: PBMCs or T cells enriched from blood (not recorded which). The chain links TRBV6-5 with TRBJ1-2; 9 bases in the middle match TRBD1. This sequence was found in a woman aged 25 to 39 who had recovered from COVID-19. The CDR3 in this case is CASSETGTGNYGYTF. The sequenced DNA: TGTGCCAGCAGCGAGACCGGGACAGGGAACTATGGCTACACCTTC.